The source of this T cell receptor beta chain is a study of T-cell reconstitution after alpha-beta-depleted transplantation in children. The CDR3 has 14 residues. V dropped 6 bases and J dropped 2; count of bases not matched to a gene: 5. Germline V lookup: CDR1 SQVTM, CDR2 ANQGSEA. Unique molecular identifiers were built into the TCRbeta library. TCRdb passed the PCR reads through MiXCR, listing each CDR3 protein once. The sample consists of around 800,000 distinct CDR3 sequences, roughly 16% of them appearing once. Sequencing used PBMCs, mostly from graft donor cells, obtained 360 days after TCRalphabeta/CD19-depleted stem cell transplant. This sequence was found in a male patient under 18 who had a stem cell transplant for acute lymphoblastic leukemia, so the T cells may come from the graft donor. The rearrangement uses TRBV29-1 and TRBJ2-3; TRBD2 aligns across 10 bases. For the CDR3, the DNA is TGCAGCGTGACCGGGACTAGCGTCACAGATACGCAGTATTTT. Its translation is CSVTGTSVTDTQYF.